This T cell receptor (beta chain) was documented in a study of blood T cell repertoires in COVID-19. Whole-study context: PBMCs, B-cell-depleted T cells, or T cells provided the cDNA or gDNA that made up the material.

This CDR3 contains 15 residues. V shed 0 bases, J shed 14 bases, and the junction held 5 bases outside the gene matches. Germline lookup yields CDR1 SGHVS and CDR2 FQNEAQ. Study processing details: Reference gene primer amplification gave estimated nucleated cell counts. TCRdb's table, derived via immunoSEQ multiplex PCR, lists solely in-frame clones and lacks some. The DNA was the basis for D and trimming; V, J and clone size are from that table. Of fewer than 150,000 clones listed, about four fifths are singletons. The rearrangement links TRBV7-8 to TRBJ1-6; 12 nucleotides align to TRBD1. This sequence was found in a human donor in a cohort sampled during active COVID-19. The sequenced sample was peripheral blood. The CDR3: CASSLAGTGGGTLHF. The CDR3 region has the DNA TGTGCCAGCAGCTTAGCCGGGACAGGGGGCGGAACCCTCCACTTT.